This T cell receptor beta chain was sequenced for a study of response to subunit inactivated influenza vaccine. Trimming stripped 0 bases from V and 1 base from J, with 6 bases between. The CDR3 is 15 residues long. Germline V gives CDR1 LGHDT, CDR2 YNNKEL (reference sequence). In TCRdb, the RT-PCR reads were re-called with MiXCR into one record per CDR3 protein. This sample has more than 200,000 distinct CDR3 sequences, with 12% found just once. V is TRBV3-1 and J is TRBJ2-2; D remains unclear. The sequencing here drew on non-naive T cells sorted from PBMCs, taken less than 15 days before vaccination. The source of this sequence is a man aged 50 to 59 who received an inactivated influenza vaccine. Written as DNA, the CDR3 is TGTGCCAGCAGCCAAGATTGGTTGAACACCGGGGAGCTGTTTTTT. This sequence encodes CASSQDWLNTGELFF. Drawing the rest from reference TRBV3-1 and TRBJ2-2, the complete variable domain is DTAVSQTPKYLVTQMGNDKSIKCEQNLGHDTMYWYKQDSKKFLKIMFSYNNKELIINETVPNRFSPKSPDKAHLNLHINSLELGDSAVYFCASSQDWLNTGELFFGEGSRLTVL.